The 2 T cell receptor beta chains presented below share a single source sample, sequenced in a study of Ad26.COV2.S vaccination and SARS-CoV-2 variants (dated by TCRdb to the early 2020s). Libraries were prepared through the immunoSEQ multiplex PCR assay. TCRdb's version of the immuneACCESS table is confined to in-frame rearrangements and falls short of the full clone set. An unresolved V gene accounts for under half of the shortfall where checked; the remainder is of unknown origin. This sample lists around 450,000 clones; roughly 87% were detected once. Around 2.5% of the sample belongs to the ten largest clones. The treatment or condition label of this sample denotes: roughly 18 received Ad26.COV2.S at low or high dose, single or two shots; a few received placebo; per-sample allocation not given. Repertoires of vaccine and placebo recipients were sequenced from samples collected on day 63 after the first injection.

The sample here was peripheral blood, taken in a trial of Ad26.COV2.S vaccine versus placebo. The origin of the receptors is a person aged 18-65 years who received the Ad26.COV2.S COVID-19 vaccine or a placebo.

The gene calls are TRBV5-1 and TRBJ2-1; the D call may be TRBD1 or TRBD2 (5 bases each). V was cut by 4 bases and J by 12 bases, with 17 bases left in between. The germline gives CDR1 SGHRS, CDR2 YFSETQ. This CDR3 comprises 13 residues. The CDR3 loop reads CASSPDWGRVQFF. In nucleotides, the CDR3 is TGCGCCAGCAGCCCGGACTGGGGCAGGGTGCAGTTCTTC.

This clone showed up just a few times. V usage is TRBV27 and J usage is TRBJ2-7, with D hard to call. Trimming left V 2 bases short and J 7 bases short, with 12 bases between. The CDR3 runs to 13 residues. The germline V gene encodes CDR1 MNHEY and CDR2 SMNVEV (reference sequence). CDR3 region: CASSLGSPEEQYF. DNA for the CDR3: TGTGCCAGCAGTTTAGGAAGCCCTGAAGAGCAGTACTTC.